This is a list of T cell receptor beta chains from one sample in a study of T cells after posttransplantation cyclophosphamide. The table came from immunoSEQ multiplex PCR; TCRdb's copy has only in-frame clones and leaves some out. The repertoire has tens of thousands of clones, none seen only once; the ten largest take 5.9%. The sequenced material came from PBMCs. The source is a man aged 25-45 years in good health and a related stem cell transplant donor. CDR3s leave out the opening cysteine and the closing phenylalanine or tryptophan. The order of the fields is CDR3 length, V gene, J gene, CDR3 protein.

len: 11
v_gene: TRBV19
j_gene: TRBJ2-5
CDR3aa: ASSSGDRGTQY

len: 13
v_gene: TRBV6-1
j_gene: TRBJ1-6
CDR3aa: ASTFRGGINSPLH

len: 12
v_gene: TRBV2
j_gene: TRBJ1-3
CDR3aa: ASSDRGPGNTIY

len: 14
v_gene: TRBV5-1
j_gene: TRBJ2-4
CDR3aa: ASSLGTALAKNIQY

len: 12
v_gene: TRBV28
j_gene: TRBJ2-5
CDR3aa: ASSLLQVQETQY

len: 13
v_gene: TRBV7-9
j_gene: TRBJ1-6
CDR3aa: ASSLGGQMSSPLH

len: 12
v_gene: TRBV19
j_gene: TRBJ2-1
CDR3aa: ASSKAGGHNEQF

len: 13
v_gene: TRBV27
j_gene: TRBJ2-5
CDR3aa: ASSSQDSLRETQY

len: 16
v_gene: TRBV27
j_gene: TRBJ2-4
CDR3aa: ASSPTEFTGSSWNIQY

len: 12
v_gene: TRBV7-2
j_gene: TRBJ2-2
CDR3aa: ASSQGLNTGELF

len: 11
v_gene: TRBV2
j_gene: TRBJ2-7
CDR3aa: ASSEEGGYEQY

len: 13
v_gene: TRBV10-3
j_gene: TRBJ2-3
CDR3aa: AISEPGQGTDTQY

len: 11
v_gene: TRBV19
j_gene: TRBJ2-7
CDR3aa: ASSPRTRGEQY

len: 11
v_gene: TRBV29-1
j_gene: TRBJ2-7
CDR3aa: SVEERGLNEQY

len: 13
v_gene: TRBV9
j_gene: TRBJ2-3
CDR3aa: ASSATGDSTDTQY

len: 14
v_gene: TRBV27
j_gene: TRBJ1-2
CDR3aa: ASSPGSGPSLYGYT

len: 13
v_gene: TRBV7-8
j_gene: TRBJ1-2
CDR3aa: ASSSRDRKFYGYT

len: 10
v_gene: TRBV5-6
j_gene: TRBJ1-6
CDR3aa: ASSFLSSPLH

len: 14
v_gene: TRBV5-4
j_gene: TRBJ1-2
CDR3aa: ASSLAGTGGDYGYT

len: 15
v_gene: TRBV5-1
j_gene: TRBJ1-3
CDR3aa: ASSQGTGMGSGNTIY

len: 12
v_gene: TRBV6-5
j_gene: TRBJ1-6
CDR3aa: ASRTRGYNSPLH

len: 14
v_gene: TRBV15
j_gene: TRBJ2-5
CDR3aa: ATSRPSGGPDRTQY

len: 16
v_gene: TRBV6-2/TRBV6-3
j_gene: TRBJ2-1
CDR3aa: ASSYWRGGLQGYNEQF

len: 12
v_gene: TRBV6-2/TRBV6-3
j_gene: TRBJ2-7
CDR3aa: ASSYSPGGNEQY

len: 13
v_gene: TRBV28
j_gene: TRBJ1-4
CDR3aa: ASRQGGEGVEKLF

len: 13
v_gene: TRBV7-2
j_gene: TRBJ2-7
CDR3aa: ASSPTLRAGLGQY

len: 12
v_gene: TRBV5-1
j_gene: TRBJ2-5
CDR3aa: ASSLAPVSETQY

len: 13
v_gene: TRBV6-5
j_gene: TRBJ2-7
CDR3aa: ASSYTRGSSYEQY

len: 12
v_gene: TRBV4-1
j_gene: TRBJ2-4
CDR3aa: ASSYPRGGDIQY

len: 12
v_gene: TRBV5-6
j_gene: TRBJ2-6
CDR3aa: ASSPNSGANVLT

len: 12
v_gene: TRBV19
j_gene: TRBJ1-4
CDR3aa: ASSSWTGDEKLF

len: 12
v_gene: TRBV12-5
j_gene: TRBJ2-5
CDR3aa: ASGLGGPGETQY

len: 13
v_gene: TRBV27
j_gene: TRBJ2-6
CDR3aa: ASSLQGYGANVLT